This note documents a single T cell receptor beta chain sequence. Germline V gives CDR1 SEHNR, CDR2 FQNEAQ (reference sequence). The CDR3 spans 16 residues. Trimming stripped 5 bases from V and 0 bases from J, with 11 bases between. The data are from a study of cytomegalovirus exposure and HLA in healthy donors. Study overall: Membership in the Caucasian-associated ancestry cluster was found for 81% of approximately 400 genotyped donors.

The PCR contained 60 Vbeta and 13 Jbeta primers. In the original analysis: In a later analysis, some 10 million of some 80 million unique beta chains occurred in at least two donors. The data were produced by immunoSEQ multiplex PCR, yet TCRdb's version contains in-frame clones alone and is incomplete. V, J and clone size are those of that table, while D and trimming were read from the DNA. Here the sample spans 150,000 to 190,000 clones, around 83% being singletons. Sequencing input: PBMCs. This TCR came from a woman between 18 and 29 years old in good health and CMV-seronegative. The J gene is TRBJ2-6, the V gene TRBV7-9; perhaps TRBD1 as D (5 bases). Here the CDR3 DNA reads TGTGCCAGCAGCAATCGACAGCTCTCTGGGGCCAACGTCCTGACTTTC. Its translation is CASSNRQLSGANVLTF. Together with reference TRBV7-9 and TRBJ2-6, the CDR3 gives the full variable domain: DTGVSQNPRHKITKRGQNVTFRCDPISEHNRLYWYRQTLGQGPEFLTYFQNEAQLEKSRLLSDRFSAERPKGSFSTLEIQRTEQGDSAMYLCASSNRQLSGANVLTFGAGSRLTVL.